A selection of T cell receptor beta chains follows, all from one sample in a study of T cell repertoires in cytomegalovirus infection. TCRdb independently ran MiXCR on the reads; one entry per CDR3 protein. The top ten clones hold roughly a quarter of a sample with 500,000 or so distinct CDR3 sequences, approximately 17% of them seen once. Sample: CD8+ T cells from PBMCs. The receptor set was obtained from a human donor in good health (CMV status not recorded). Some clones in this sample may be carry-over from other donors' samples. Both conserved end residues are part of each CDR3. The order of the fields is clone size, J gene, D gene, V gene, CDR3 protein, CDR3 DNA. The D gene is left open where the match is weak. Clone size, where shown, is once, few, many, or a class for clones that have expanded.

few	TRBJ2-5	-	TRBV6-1	CASSEAGWTTKVETQYF	TGTGCCAGCAGTGAAGCAGGGTGGACTACCAAGGTAGAGACCCAGTACTTC
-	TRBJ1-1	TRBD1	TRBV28	CASSGTGHSLNTEAFF	TGTGCCAGCAGTGGGACAGGGCATTCATTGAACACTGAAGCTTTCTTT
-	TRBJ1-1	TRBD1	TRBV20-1	CSARVWDSTEAFF	TGCAGTGCTAGAGTGTGGGACAGCACTGAAGCTTTCTTT
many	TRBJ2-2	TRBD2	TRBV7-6	CASSTRTSGGTGELFF	TGTGCCAGCAGCACCAGGACTAGCGGGGGGACCGGGGAGCTGTTTTTT
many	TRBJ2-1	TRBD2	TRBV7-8	CASSLGLADYNEQFF	TGTGCCAGCAGCTTAGGTCTAGCGGACTACAATGAGCAGTTCTTC
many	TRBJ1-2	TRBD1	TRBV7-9	CASSSIDRGYGYTF	TGTGCCAGCAGCTCGATCGACAGGGGGTATGGCTACACCTTC
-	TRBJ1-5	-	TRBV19	CASSPRQFNQPQHF	TGTGCCAGTAGTCCCAGACAGTTCAATCAGCCCCAGCATTTT
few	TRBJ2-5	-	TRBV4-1	CASSPTPMRTQYF	TGCGCCAGCAGCCCAACCCCAATGAGGACCCAGTACTTC
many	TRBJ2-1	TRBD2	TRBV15	CATSSRTSVYNEQFF	TGTGCCACCAGCAGTAGGACTAGCGTATACAATGAGCAGTTCTTC
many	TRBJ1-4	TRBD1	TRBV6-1	CASSSRQGPNEKLFF	TGTGCCAGCAGTTCCCGACAGGGACCTAATGAAAAACTGTTTTTT
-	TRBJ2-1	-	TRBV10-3	CASQGGGGPYNEQFF	TGTGCCTCACAGGGGGGGGGAGGGCCCTACAATGAGCAGTTCTTC
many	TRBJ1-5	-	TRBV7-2	CASSLVRQGYQPQHF	TGTGCCAGCAGCTTAGTAAGGCAGGGGTATCAGCCCCAGCATTTT
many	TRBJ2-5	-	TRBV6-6	CASSYTGALIQYF	TGTGCCAGCAGTTACACTGGGGCCCTAATCCAGTACTTC
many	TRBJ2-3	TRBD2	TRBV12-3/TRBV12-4	CASSFLAGASDTQYF	TGTGCCAGCAGTTTCTTAGCGGGGGCCTCAGATACGCAGTATTTT
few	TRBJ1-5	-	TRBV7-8	CASSLALAGQRGDQPQHF	TGTGCCAGCAGCTTAGCGTTAGCGGGCCAGAGAGGCGATCAGCCCCAGCATTTT
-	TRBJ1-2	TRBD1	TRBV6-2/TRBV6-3	CASSRTGGNYGYTF	TGTGCCAGCAGCCGGACAGGGGGCAACTATGGCTACACCTTC
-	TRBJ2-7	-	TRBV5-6	CASSLHVPGEQYF	TGTGCCAGCAGCTTGCACGTCCCGGGAGAGCAGTACTTC
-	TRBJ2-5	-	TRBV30	CAWQGNEETQYF	TGTGCCTGGCAAGGGAATGAGGAGACCCAGTACTTC
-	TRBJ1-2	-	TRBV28	CASSPTSSSSYGYTF	TGTGCCAGCAGCCCTACATCCTCGTCTAGCTATGGCTACACCTTC
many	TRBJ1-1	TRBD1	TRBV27	CASKGTGGSEAFF	TGTGCCAGCAAGGGGACAGGGGGCAGTGAAGCTTTCTTT
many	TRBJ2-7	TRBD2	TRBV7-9	CASSPARAGGYSSYEQYF	TGTGCCAGCAGCCCGGCCCGGGCGGGAGGGTATAGCTCCTACGAGCAGTACTTC
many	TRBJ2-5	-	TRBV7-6	CASSLVSAAAQETQYF	TGTGCCAGCAGCTTAGTATCAGCGGCAGCCCAAGAGACCCAGTACTTC
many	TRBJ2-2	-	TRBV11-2	CASSFWNENTGELFF	TGTGCCAGCAGCTTTTGGAATGAGAACACCGGGGAGCTGTTTTTT
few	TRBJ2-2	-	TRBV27	CASSFRGTDTGELFF	TGTGCCAGCAGTTTTCGCGGGACTGACACCGGGGAGCTGTTTTTT
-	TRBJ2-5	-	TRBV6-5	CASSYRDGQETQYF	TGTGCCAGCAGTTACCGGGATGGGCAAGAGACCCAGTACTTC
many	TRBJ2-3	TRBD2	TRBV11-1	CASSRQAGGTDTQYF	TGTGCCAGCAGCCGCCAAGCGGGGGGGACAGATACGCAGTATTTT
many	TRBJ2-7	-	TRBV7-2	CASSLWTPREDYEQYF	TGTGCCAGCAGCCTGTGGACTCCCCGGGAAGACTACGAGCAGTACTTC